The 21 T cell receptor beta chains given below trace back to one sample, sequenced in a study of lymphopenia after photon versus proton radiotherapy (dated by TCRdb to the late 2010s). The library came from the immunoSEQ multiplex PCR assay. Held by TCRdb, this immuneACCESS table contains in-frame sequences only and omits some clones. Under half of the omission traces to an unresolved V gene where checked; the cause of the rest is unknown. The sample yields about 58,000 clones; approximately 84% were counted once. The ten largest clones take up around 2.1% of the sample. The material sequenced was peripheral blood, taken from a patient treated with proton-based radiotherapy. These receptor sequences come from a man in his 60s with pancreatic cancer.

The chain combines TRBV18 with TRBJ1-5; D gene ambiguous. Germline CDR1 and CDR2: KGHSH and LQKENI. V lost 2 bases and J 4 bases, leaving 12 bases between the germline ends. This CDR3 comprises 15 residues. This chain's CDR3 is CASSPNRTGNQPQHF. For the CDR3, the DNA is TGTGCCAGCTCACCAAATCGCACGGGAAATCAGCCCCAGCATTTT.

V is TRBV11-2 and J is TRBJ2-3, with D tentatively TRBD2 (5 bases). The CDR3 totals 15 residues. The germline gives CDR1 SGHAT, CDR2 FQNNGV. The V end was cut by 3 bases, the J end by 5 bases, with 15 bases between. CDR3 DNA sequence: TGTGCCAGCAGCTTGTACGGAGGACCGGAAGATACGCAGTATTTT. Translation gives CASSLYGGPEDTQYF.

The chain has TRBV30 and TRBJ1-3, with D maybe TRBD1 (5 bases). Between the trimmed V and J ends, which lost 3 bases and 4 bases, there was a span of 13 bases. The CDR3 is made up of 14 amino acids. Germline values: CDR1 GTSNPN, CDR2 SVGIG (reference sequence). The CDR3 nucleotides are TGTGCCTGGAGCAGGGACCGAAACGGAAACACCATATATTTT. Translation gives CAWSRDRNGNTIYF.

This clone was counted a single time. The chain couples TRBV5-1 to TRBJ1-5; 9 positions match TRBD1. Germline CDR1 and CDR2: SGHRS and YFSETQ. The trim removed 4 bases at V and 6 bases at J, leaving 8 bases unmatched. The CDR3 spans 15 residues. The CDR3 nucleotides read TGCGCCAGCAGCCCCGGGACAGGGATTACTCAGCCCCAGCATTTT. As protein: CASSPGTGITQPQHF.

The chain is built from TRBV6-5 and TRBJ2-7; the D gene is possibly TRBD1 (6 bases). Germline V CDR1 and CDR2: MNHEY, SVGAGI. Deletions cut 0 bases from V and 3 bases from J, with 12 bases between. The CDR3 has 15 amino acids. Here the CDR3 reads CASSYSQGLSYEQYF. The CDR3 nucleotides are TGTGCCAGCAGTTACTCCCAGGGGTTAAGCTACGAGCAGTACTTC.

In this sample, this clone turned up once. The chain uses TRBV4-1 and TRBJ2-1; 7 bases line up with TRBD2. V gave up 5 bases and J gave up 0 bases; unmatched junction bases: 10. The CDR3 spans 17 residues. Germline CDR1 MGHRA, CDR2 YSYEKL. For the CDR3, the DNA is TGCGCCAGCAGCGAGTCTCTCGGGGGGAGCTCCTACAATGAGCAGTTCTTC. Its protein is CASSESLGGSSYNEQFF.

The rearrangement uses TRBV15 and TRBJ2-6; D is unclear. Germline CDR1 LNHNV, CDR2 YYDKDF (reference sequence). Trimming shortened V by 1 base and J by 2 bases, and 3 bases separated the two germline ends. The CDR3 extends over 14 amino acids. DNA for the CDR3: TGTGCCACCAGCAGAGTTGCTGGGGCCAACGTCCTGACTTTC. Its translation: CATSRVAGANVLTF.

The genes are TRBV28 and TRBJ1-5; weak D call: TRBD1 (6 bases). V lost 3 bases and J lost 5, with 14 bases in between. CDR3 length: 15 amino acids. The V gene's germline CDR1 is MDHEN and CDR2 SYDVKM. The CDR3 DNA follows: TGTGCCAGCAGTTTTCAGGGGAGGAGGGATCAGCCCCAGCATTTT. Translation gives CASSFQGRRDQPQHF.

The chain links TRBV2 to TRBJ2-7, with a possible D match to TRBD1 (5 bases). In germline, CDR1 is SNHLY, CDR2 FYNNEI. V lost 4 bases and J 4 bases, leaving 20 bases between the germline ends. CDR3 length: 16 amino acids. The CDR3 nucleotides read TGTGCCAGCAGTGGGGGCACGGATAGGGCCTGGTACGAGCAGTACTTC. It codes for CASSGGTDRAWYEQYF.

Of note for this clone: This clone may be a read error of a much larger clone one base away. The chain couples TRBV29-1 to TRBJ2-1, with 8 bases aligning to TRBD2. Per the germline V gene, CDR1 is SQVTM and CDR2 is ANQGSEA. The V segment lost 1 base and the J segment 6 bases; nucleotides outside the gene matches: 11. CDR3 length: 16 amino acids. The CDR3 coding sequence is TGCAGCGTTGAAGGAGGGACTAGGGGGATCCTCAATGAGCAGTTCTTC. Translation: CSVEGGTRGILNEQFF.

This sequence joins TRBV6-5 and TRBJ1-4; perhaps TRBD1 as D (6 bases). Per the germline V gene, CDR1 is MNHEY and CDR2 is SVGAGI. The CDR3 length is 14 residues. Trimming took off 0 bases at V and 8 bases at J, with 10 bases between the two ends. The CDR3 sequence is CASSYSGGREKLFF. CDR3 nucleotide sequence: TGTGCCAGCAGTTACTCAGGGGGTCGAGAAAAACTGTTTTTT.

This clone was seen once. The chain joins TRBV19 to TRBJ2-7, with D unresolved. This CDR3 spans 12 amino acids. V was clipped by 9 bases and J by 1 base, with 10 bases between them. The germline V gene has CDR1 LNHDA and CDR2 SQIVND (reference sequence). The CDR3 loop reads CASSYNSYEQYF. The CDR3 coding sequence is TGTGCCAGCTCCTACAATTCCTACGAGCAGTACTTC.

The rearrangement uses TRBV15 and TRBJ2-7; tentative D call: TRBD1 (6 bases). CDR1 LNHNV and CDR2 YYDKDF come from the germline V gene (reference sequence). The CDR3 is 14 amino acids. With 0 bases removed from V and 3 bases from J, the gap between germline ends came to 9 bases. This CDR3 is CATSRDRGRYEQYF. In nucleotides, the CDR3 is TGTGCCACCAGCAGAGACAGGGGTCGCTACGAGCAGTACTTC.

This rearrangement joins TRBV15 to TRBJ2-3; TRBD2 agrees at 10 bases. Germline CDR1 is LNHNV and CDR2 is YYDKDF (reference sequence). J lost 0 bases, V lost 5 bases, and 14 bases had no gene match. This CDR3 spans 19 amino acids. The CDR3 nucleotides are TGTGCCACCAGCGGATTACTACGCCCGGGACTAGCGAGCACAGATACGCAGTATTTT. Its translation is CATSGLLRPGLASTDTQYF.

V is TRBV10-3 and J is TRBJ1-6; TRBD1 matches at 8 bases. This CDR3 is 14 amino acids long. V trimming: 3 bases; J trimming: 7 bases; junction bases outside the gene matches: 2. The germline gives CDR1 ENHRY, CDR2 SYGVKD. In DNA form, the CDR3 reads TGTGCCATCAGTGAAGGACAGGGAAATTCACCCCTCCACTTT. Protein: CAISEGQGNSPLHF.

The chain joins TRBV7-2 to TRBJ2-7; 9 nucleotides align to TRBD2. CDR3 size: 14 residues. Trimming cost V 5 bases and J 6 bases; bases outside gene matches: 8. Germline lookup yields CDR1 SGHTA and CDR2 FQGNSA. This CDR3 is CASSPLVAGVEQYF. The CDR3 DNA follows: TGTGCCAGCAGCCCATTAGTAGCGGGAGTCGAGCAGTACTTC.

The chain is built from TRBV2 and TRBJ2-5; D not resolved. This CDR3 is built from 13 residues. CDR1 is SNHLY and CDR2 is FYNNEI in the germline V gene. V lost 7 bases and J 9 bases, leaving 18 bases between the germline ends. The CDR3: CASNKGPMAAQYF. As DNA, the CDR3 is TGTGCCAGCAATAAGGGTCCTATGGCGGCCCAGTACTTC.

The J gene is TRBJ2-7, the V gene TRBV11-3; D gene unclear. Trimming stripped 1 base from V and 0 bases from J, with 7 bases between. The CDR3 is 14 amino acids. Germline loops: CDR1 SGHNT, CDR2 YENEEA. DNA of the CDR3: TGTGCCAGCAGCTTAGGACACATCTCCTACGAGCAGTACTTC. Amino acid sequence: CASSLGHISYEQYF.

The rearrangement uses TRBV7-2 and TRBJ1-3; D remains ambiguous. In germline, CDR1 is SGHTA, CDR2 FQGNSA. Trimming cost V 5 bases and J 4 bases, with 9 bases left between them. This CDR3 is built from 13 residues. Here the CDR3 reads CASSRTTGNTIYF. The CDR3 DNA reads as TGTGCCAGCAGCCGGACGACCGGAAACACCATATATTTT.

This chain links TRBV7-2 with TRBJ2-1, with D perhaps being TRBD1 or TRBD2 (5 bases each). Looked up from germline, CDR1 is SGHTA and CDR2 is FQGNSA. This CDR3 contains 13 residues. Trimming stripped 2 bases from V and 7 bases from J, with 9 bases between. CDR3 nucleotides: TGTGCCAGCAGCTTACGCAGGGAGAATGAGCAGTTCTTC. This sequence encodes CASSLRRENEQFF. The full variable domain, completed using reference TRBV7-2 and TRBJ2-1, is GAGVSQSPSNKVTEKGKDVELRCDPISGHTALYWYRQSLGQGLEFLIYFQGNSAPDKSGLPSDRFSAERTGGSVSTLTIQRTQQEDSAVYLCASSLRRENEQFFGPGTRLTVL.

This CDR3 is CASSAREPGAYEQYF. The CDR3 bases are TGCGCCAGCAGCGCGAGGGAGCCTGGGGCCTACGAGCAGTACTTC. The chain joins TRBV5-1 to TRBJ2-7; tentatively, D is TRBD2 (5 bases). V lost 4 bases to trimming and J lost 2 bases, with 16 bases between them. Germline CDR1 is SGHRS and CDR2 is YFSETQ. The CDR3 contains 15 residues.